The 15 T cell receptor beta chains in this list originate from one sample, sequenced in a study of shared clonotypes between healthy human individuals. Assay: immunoSEQ multiplex PCR; the TCRdb copy retains only in-frame clones and omits some. Altogether approximately 940,000 clones are present, 70% to 85% being singletons, with the ten largest covering approximately 1.5%. Sequencing was done on a sample of memory CD4+ T cells sorted from blood. Documented subset: CD45RA-negative fraction. The receptors originated from a young man in good health.

This sequence joins TRBV28 and TRBJ1-2; D is unresolved. CDR1 and CDR2 from the germline V gene are MDHEN and SYDVKM. Trimming pared 2 bases from V and 0 bases from J, leaving 7 bases between. The CDR3 runs 14 residues. The CDR3: CASSLRDANYGYTF. CDR3 DNA sequence: TGTGCCAGCAGTTTACGGGATGCTAACTATGGCTACACCTTC.

CDR3 DNA: TGCGCCAGCAGCTCGGCACAGCGCACAGATACGCAGTATTTT. This gives the protein CASSSAQRTDTQYF. J is TRBJ2-3 and V is TRBV5-1; D is ambiguous. The germline gives CDR1 SGHRS, CDR2 YFSETQ. The CDR3 runs 14 residues. Trimming left V 3 bases short and J 1 base short, with 9 bases between. Combining the CDR3 with reference TRBV5-1 and TRBJ2-3 gives the whole variable domain KAGVTQTPRYLIKTRGQQVTLSCSPISGHRSVSWYQQTPGQGLQFLFEYFSETQRNKGNFPGRFSGRQFSNSRSEMNVSTLELGDSALYLCASSSAQRTDTQYFGPGTRLTVL.

This chain connects TRBV7-2 to TRBJ1-1; tentative D call: TRBD1 (6 bases). CDR1 is SGHTA, CDR2 FQGNSA, per germline. V lost 5 bases and J lost 1, with 14 bases in between. The length of the CDR3 is 15 residues. In DNA, the CDR3 is TGTGCCAGCAGCGGACCCGGGACACAGAACACTGAAGCTTTCTTT. Translated, it gives CASSGPGTQNTEAFF.

This clone has a handful of counts. The rearrangement joins TRBV5-6 to TRBJ1-2; weak D call: TRBD1 (6 bases). Trimming stripped 4 bases from V and 2 bases from J, with 18 bases between. The germline V gene encodes CDR1 SGHDT and CDR2 YYEEEE. This CDR3 has 16 amino acids. Written as DNA, the CDR3 is TGTGCCAGCAGCCCTGGGGGCCAGGGGTTAAACTATGGCTACACCTTC. This translates into CASSPGGQGLNYGYTF.

The rearrangement joins TRBV5-4 to TRBJ1-6; D gene uncertain. V dropped 2 bases and J dropped 8 bases, with 11 bases sitting between them. The CDR3 extends over 14 amino acids. Germline CDR1 is SGHNT and CDR2 is YYREEE (reference sequence). The CDR3 here is CASSLLYGDSPLHF. The CDR3 coding sequence is TGTGCCAGCAGCTTACTATACGGGGATTCACCCCTCCACTTT.

This chain connects TRBV7-9 to TRBJ2-1; D might be TRBD2 (5 bases). Germline assignment: CDR1 SEHNR and CDR2 FQNEAQ (reference sequence). The V gene lost 8 bases and the J gene lost 4 bases, with 12 bases spanning the gap. The CDR3 extends over 13 amino acids. The CDR3 sequence is CASLFDYYNEQFF. CDR3 DNA: TGTGCCAGCCTCTTTGACTATTACAATGAGCAGTTCTTC.

Worth noting for this clone: Within the sample, other DNA sequences also encode this same CDR3. The V and J genes are TRBV5-1 and TRBJ1-4, with 7 bases lining up with TRBD1. CDR3 size: 14 residues. V lost 4 bases to trimming and J lost 0 bases; unmatched junction nucleotides: 0. Germline CDR1 SGHRS, CDR2 YFSETQ. CDR3 protein: CASSQGATNEKLFF. The CDR3, as DNA: TGCGCCAGCAGCCAGGGGGCAACTAATGAAAAACTGTTTTTT.

The V and J genes are TRBV5-1 and TRBJ1-1; no clear D. Trimming cost V 5 bases and J 1 base, with 9 bases left between them. The germline V gene encodes CDR1 SGHRS and CDR2 YFSETQ. The CDR3 has 13 amino acids. CDR3 DNA sequence: TGCGCCAGCAGTAGGTCAGAGAACACTGAAGCTTTCTTT. This codes for CASSRSENTEAFF.

As for this clone: A much larger clone lies one base from this, so it may be a read error. The identical CDR3 is also encoded by other nucleotide sequences in the sample. The V call is TRBV30, the J call TRBJ1-1; no reliable D call. The CDR3 has 12 residues. Germline lookup yields CDR1 GTSNPN and CDR2 SVGIG (reference sequence). The V and J ends lost 4 bases and 1 base respectively, with 7 bases between them. CDR3 DNA sequence: TGTGCCTGGAACCGGGGGAACACTGAAGCTTTCTTT. Its translation is CAWNRGNTEAFF.

The rearrangement links TRBV6-1 to TRBJ1-2, with D possibly matching TRBD1 (5 bases). This CDR3 has 14 residues. The germline V and J ends were trimmed by 3 bases and 2 bases, with 10 bases remaining between them. Germline CDR1 reads MNHNS; CDR2 reads SASEGT. This chain's CDR3 is CASSEGGLNYGYTF. The CDR3, as DNA: TGTGCCAGCAGTGAGGGGGGACTGAACTATGGCTACACCTTC.

The chain couples TRBV27 to TRBJ2-7; D could derive from TRBD1 or TRBD2 (5 bases each). The CDR3 contains 16 residues. The V and J ends lost 6 bases and 0 bases respectively, with 18 bases between them. Per the germline V gene, CDR1 is MNHEY and CDR2 is SMNVEV (reference sequence). In DNA, the CDR3 is TGTGCCAGCAGCCCCAGAGGGGCATCAGGCTCCTACGAGCAGTACTTC. Protein: CASSPRGASGSYEQYF.

This clone has a single count. This chain connects TRBV6-1 to TRBJ2-2; TRBD1 might be the D (7 bases). The germline V gene has CDR1 MNHNS and CDR2 SASEGT. The CDR3 sequence is 15 residues long. Trimming removed 6 bases from V and 2 bases from J, with 13 bases in between. CDR3 sequence: CASRATGTNTGELFF. In nucleotides, the CDR3 is TGTGCCAGCAGGGCGACAGGGACTAACACCGGGGAGCTGTTTTTT.

The V and J genes are TRBV28 and TRBJ1-1, with D unresolved. The CDR3 spans 11 residues. Trimming took off 5 bases at V and 8 bases at J, with 9 bases between the two ends. Germline V CDR1 and CDR2: MDHEN, SYDVKM. CDR3 nucleotide sequence: TGTGCCAGCAGTCGCCCTATAGAAGCTTTCTTT. This translates into CASSRPIEAFF.

The chain recombines TRBV19 with TRBJ2-1; 8 nucleotides agree with TRBD1. With 6 bases clipped from V and 4 bases from J, the junction kept 8 bases outside the gene matches. Per germline, CDR1 LNHDA and CDR2 SQIVND (reference sequence). The CDR3 has 15 amino acids. The CDR3 DNA reads as TGTGCCAGTAGGTGGGACCAGGGGGCATACAATGAGCAGTTCTTC. Amino acid sequence: CASRWDQGAYNEQFF.

V gene TRBV7-9 combines with J gene TRBJ2-1; D ambiguous. V shed 1 base and J shed 11 bases, with 0 bases lying between them. The CDR3 has 9 residues. Per the germline V gene, CDR1 is SEHNR and CDR2 is FQNEAQ (reference sequence). CDR3 sequence: CASSLEQFF. For the CDR3, the DNA is TGTGCCAGCAGCTTAGAGCAGTTCTTC.